This T cell receptor (beta chain) derives from a study of beta chain features in type 1 diabetes. Broader study findings: For patients and controls alike, PCR might favor shorter templates to the same degree.

The authors reverse transcribed all of the isolated RNA, so sequencing captured expressed TCRB transcripts. Average reads for naive, central memory and regulatory T cell samples were about 3.57 million. Generated by immunoSEQ multiplex PCR, the TCRdb table keeps only in-frame clones and is missing some. The sample contains about 290,000 clones, around 7.8% of which appear only once. Trimming pared 3 bases from V and 0 bases from J, leaving 9 bases between. The length of the CDR3 is 15 residues. The germline CDR1 and CDR2 sequences are LNHNV and YYDKDF (reference sequence). In its sample, this clone was seen many times. The antigen is unknown.

The source material was central memory CD4+ T cells from blood. V is TRBV15 and J is TRBJ2-4, with a tentative D call TRBD1 (6 bases). The sequence was obtained from a woman between 18 and 30 years old in good health. Written as DNA, the CDR3 is TGTGCCACCAGCAGCCCGGACAGAGCCAAAAACATTCAGTACTTC. Protein: CATSSPDRAKNIQYF.